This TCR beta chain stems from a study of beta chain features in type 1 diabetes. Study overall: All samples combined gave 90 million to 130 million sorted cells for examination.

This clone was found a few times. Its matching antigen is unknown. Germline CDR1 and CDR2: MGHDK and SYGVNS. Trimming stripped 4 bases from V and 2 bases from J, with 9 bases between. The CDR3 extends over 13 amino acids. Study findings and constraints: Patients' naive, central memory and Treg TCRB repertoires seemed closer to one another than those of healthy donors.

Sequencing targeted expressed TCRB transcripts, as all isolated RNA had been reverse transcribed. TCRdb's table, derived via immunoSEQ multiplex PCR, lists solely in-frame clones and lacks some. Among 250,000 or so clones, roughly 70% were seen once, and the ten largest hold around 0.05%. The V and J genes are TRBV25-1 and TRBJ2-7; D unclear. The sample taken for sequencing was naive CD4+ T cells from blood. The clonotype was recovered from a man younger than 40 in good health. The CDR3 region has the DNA TGTGCCAGCAGTGGCCCCTTTACCTACGAGCAGTACTTC. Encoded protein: CASSGPFTYEQYF.